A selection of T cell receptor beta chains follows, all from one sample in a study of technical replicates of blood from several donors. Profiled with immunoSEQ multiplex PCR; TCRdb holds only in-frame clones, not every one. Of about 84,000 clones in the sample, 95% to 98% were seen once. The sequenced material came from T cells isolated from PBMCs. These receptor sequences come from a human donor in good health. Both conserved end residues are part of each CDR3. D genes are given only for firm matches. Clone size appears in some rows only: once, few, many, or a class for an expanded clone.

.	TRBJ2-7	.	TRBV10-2	TGCGCCAGCAGTGGCTTTGCCGTGGCAAACGAGCAGTACTTC	CASSGFAVANEQYF
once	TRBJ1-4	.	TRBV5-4	TGTGCCAGCAGCTTGGTGGGTGGTCACAGGGATAATGAAAAACTGTTTTTT	CASSLVGGHRDNEKLFF
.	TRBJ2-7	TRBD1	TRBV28	TGTGCCAGCAGTTTACCGGGACAGGGATCCTACGAGCAGTACTTC	CASSLPGQGSYEQYF
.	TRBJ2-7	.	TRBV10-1	TGCGCCAGCAGTGAGGGGTCGGGGAGTGGCGAGCAGTACTTC	CASSEGSGSGEQYF
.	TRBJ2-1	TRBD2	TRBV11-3	TGTGCCAGCAGCGAATTCAAGCGGGAGGATACTGAGCAGTTCTTC	CASSEFKREDTEQFF
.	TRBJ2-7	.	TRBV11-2	TGTGCCAGCACCAAATTGACAGGACGCACCTACGAGCAGTACTTC	CASTKLTGRTYEQYF
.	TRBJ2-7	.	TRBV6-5	TGTGCCAGCAGCTATCAGAGGAACTACGAGCAGTACTTC	CASSYQRNYEQYF
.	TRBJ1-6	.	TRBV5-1	TGCGCCAGCAGCCCCGACAGGAATAATTCACCCCTCCACTTT	CASSPDRNNSPLHF
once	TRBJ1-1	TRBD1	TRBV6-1	TGTGCCAGCAGTGAAGAAACCCTGTTGGACAGGGGCACTGAAGCTTTCTTT	CASSEETLLDRGTEAFF
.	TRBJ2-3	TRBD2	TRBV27	TGTGCCAGCAGTTTACCTGGACTAGCGGGAGGATCCGATACGCAGTATTTT	CASSLPGLAGGSDTQYF
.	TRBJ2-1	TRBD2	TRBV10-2	TGCGCCAGCAGTGAGCGACTAGCGGTTTACAATGAGCAGTTCTTC	CASSERLAVYNEQFF
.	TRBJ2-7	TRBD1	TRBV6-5	TGTGCCAGCAGTACCCGGGACAGACCCTACGAGCAGTACTTC	CASSTRDRPYEQYF
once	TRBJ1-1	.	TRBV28	TGTGCCAGCAGGTCAGGGGACGCTGAAGCTTTCTTT	CASRSGDAEAFF
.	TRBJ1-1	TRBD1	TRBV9	TGTGCCAGCAGCGTCGGGACAGGGGAGTCATTGAACACTGAAGCTTTCTTT	CASSVGTGESLNTEAFF
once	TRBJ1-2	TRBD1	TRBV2	TGTGCCAGCAGTGAGGATGCGGCAGGGGGCTGGTATGGCTACACCTTC	CASSEDAAGGWYGYTF
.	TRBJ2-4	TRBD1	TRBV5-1	TGCGCCAGCAGCCTTGGGACAGGGAAAAACATTCAGTACTTC	CASSLGTGKNIQYF
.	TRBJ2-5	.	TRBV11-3	TGTGCCAGCGGCGGGGCTGAAGAGACCCAGTACTTC	CASGGAEETQYF
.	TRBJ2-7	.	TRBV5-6	TGTGCCAGCAGCTTGGCGAGCGAGCAGTACTTC	CASSLASEQYF
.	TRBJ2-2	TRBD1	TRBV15	TGTGCCACCAGCAGAGATGGGGGACAGCTTGAACGGACCGGGGAGCTGTTTTTT	CATSRDGGQLERTGELFF
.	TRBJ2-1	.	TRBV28	TGTGCCAGCAGTTCCCGATGGACTGTACCTCGCTACAATGAGCAGTTCTTC	CASSSRWTVPRYNEQFF
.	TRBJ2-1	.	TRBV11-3	TGTGCCAGCAGCTCCCTGAACCGGGTCGAGCAGTTCTTC	CASSSLNRVEQFF
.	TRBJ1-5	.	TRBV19	TGTGCCAGTAGTCGCGGGCCCGAGCGCATCGTCCTCGGAAATCAGCCCCAGCATTTT	CASSRGPERIVLGNQPQHF
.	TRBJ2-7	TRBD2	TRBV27	TGTGCCAGCAAAGCTAGCGGGAGTTACTACGAGCAGTACTTC	CASKASGSYYEQYF
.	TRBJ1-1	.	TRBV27	TGTGCCAGCAGTCTCCGGGGGGGAGGAACTGAAGCTTTCTTT	CASSLRGGGTEAFF
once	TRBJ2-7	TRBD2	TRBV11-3	TGTGCCAGCAGCACCCAGGGAGCGGGGAAATACTACGAGCAGTACTTC	CASSTQGAGKYYEQYF
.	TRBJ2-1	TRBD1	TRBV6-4	TGTGCCAGCACCCCTACCCCGGGACAGTACAATGAGCAGTTCTTC	CASTPTPGQYNEQFF
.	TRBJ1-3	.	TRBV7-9	TGTGCCAGCAGCTTACCCCCCGACACCATATATTTT	CASSLPPDTIYF
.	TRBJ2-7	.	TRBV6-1	TGTGCCAGCAGTGAAGCTGAGGGTGTGGGCTACGAGCAGTACTTC	CASSEAEGVGYEQYF
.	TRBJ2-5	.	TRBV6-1	TGTGCCAGCAGTGAACGCGACTATGTGCAACAAGAGACCCAGTACTTC	CASSERDYVQQETQYF
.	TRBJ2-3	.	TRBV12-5	TGTGCTAGTGGTCCTCGGGAAAACCCCTACACAGATACGCAGTATTTT	CASGPRENPYTDTQYF
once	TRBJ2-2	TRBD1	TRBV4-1	TGCGCCAGCAGCCAGGGACAGGGGAATATCGGGGAGCTGTTTTTT	CASSQGQGNIGELFF
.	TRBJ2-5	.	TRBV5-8	TGTGCCAGCAGCTTGGCCTCCTCATCCCGTCCCCGGGAGACCCAGTACTTC	CASSLASSSRPRETQYF
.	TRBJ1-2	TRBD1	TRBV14	TGTGCCAGCAGCCAAGAACTGACGACAGGGCGTTATGGCTACACCTTC	CASSQELTTGRYGYTF
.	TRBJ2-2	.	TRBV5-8	TGTGCCAGCAGCTTTCGGGACACGGTCGCGAACACCGGGGAGCTGTTTTTT	CASSFRDTVANTGELFF
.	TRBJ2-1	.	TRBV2	TGTGCCAGCAGTGAGTACGGGAGCGACTACAATGAGCAGTTCTTC	CASSEYGSDYNEQFF
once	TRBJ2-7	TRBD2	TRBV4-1	TGCGCCAGCAGCCCAGGACTAGCGGGGGGGCTTTACGAGCAGTACTTC	CASSPGLAGGLYEQYF
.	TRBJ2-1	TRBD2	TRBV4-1	TGCGCCAGCAGCCAAGTGGGGACTAGCAGCGATGAGCAGTTCTTC	CASSQVGTSSDEQFF
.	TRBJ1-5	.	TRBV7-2	TGTGCCAGCAGCTTAGGACAAAGAAATCAGCCCCAGCATTTT	CASSLGQRNQPQHF
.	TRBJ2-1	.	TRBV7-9	TGTGCCAGCAGCTTAGCGGACAGCTCCTACAATGAGCAGTTCTTC	CASSLADSSYNEQFF
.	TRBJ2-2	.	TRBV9	TGTGCCAGCACCTTGGGCGCCGGGGAGCTGTTTTTT	CASTLGAGELFF
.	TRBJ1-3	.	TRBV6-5	TGTGCCAGCAGTTACTCAGGGGATAGCTCTGGAAACACCATATATTTT	CASSYSGDSSGNTIYF
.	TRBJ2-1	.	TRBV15	TGTGCCACCACCCTAGGAGGGCCGAATGAGCAGTTCTTC	CATTLGGPNEQFF
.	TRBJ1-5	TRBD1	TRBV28	TGTGCCAGCACCCAGACAGGGAACACACATTTT	CASTQTGNTHF
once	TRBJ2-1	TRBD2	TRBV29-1	TGCAGCGAGACTAGCGGGAGAAACAATGAGCAGTTCTTC	CSETSGRNNEQFF
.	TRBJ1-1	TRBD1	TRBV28	TGTGCCAGCATCGATCCGGGACAGCTTCTCGGGGCTTTCTTT	CASIDPGQLLGAFF